This is a list of T cell receptor beta chains from one sample in a study of blood T cell repertoires in COVID-19. The assay was immunoSEQ multiplex PCR, and TCRdb's table has in-frame clones only and misses some. The sample has about 140,000 clones; roughly 81% are singletons. Sequenced sample: peripheral blood. These receptors were taken from a woman aged 45-59 years with active or convalescent COVID-19. CDR3s include the opening cysteine and the closing phenylalanine or tryptophan. The D gene is left open where the match is weak. Size values are once, few and many counts, or a class for expanded clones, and some rows have none.

V gene	clone size	J gene	D gene	CDR3 DNA	CDR3 protein
TRBV4-3	-	TRBJ2-1	TRBD2	TGCGCCAGCAGCCAGCCTAGCGGGAGTGAGCAGTTCTTC	CASSQPSGSEQFF
TRBV2	-	TRBJ1-5	-	TGTGCCAGCAGTGAAGACAGATCGGGGCAGCCCCAGCATTTT	CASSEDRSGQPQHF
TRBV9	few	TRBJ2-3	TRBD2	TGTGCCAGCAGCGTAGACGAAAGCGGGGGCCCCCAGGATACGCAGTATTTT	CASSVDESGGPQDTQYF
TRBV19	-	TRBJ1-5	-	TGTGCCAGTAGTCCCCGGGACACTAACCAGCCCCAGCATTTT	CASSPRDTNQPQHF
TRBV11-2	-	TRBJ2-7	TRBD2	TGTGCCAGCAGCGTCCGGACTAGCGGGGATTACGAGCAGTACTTC	CASSVRTSGDYEQYF
TRBV18	-	TRBJ1-1	-	TGTGCCAGCTCACCAGGGAGGACTGAAGCTTTCTTT	CASSPGRTEAFF
TRBV11-2	-	TRBJ2-7	-	TGTGCCAGCAGCCGGCAGGTATCCTACGAGCAGTACTTC	CASSRQVSYEQYF
TRBV15	-	TRBJ1-2	-	TGTGCCACCAGCAGTCCCCTAGGATCCAACTATGGCTACACCTTC	CATSSPLGSNYGYTF
TRBV7-9	-	TRBJ2-7	-	TGTGCCAGCAGCCCGGCGCTGGGGCTCGAGCAGTACTTC	CASSPALGLEQYF
TRBV7-2	-	TRBJ1-4	TRBD1	TGTGCCAGCAGTTCCGGGACAGGGACTGAAAAACTGTTTTTT	CASSSGTGTEKLFF
TRBV7-8	-	TRBJ2-5	-	TGTGCCAGCAGCCGAGGCCAGGCCCAAGAGACCCAGTACTTC	CASSRGQAQETQYF
TRBV2	-	TRBJ2-5	-	TGTGCCAGCAGTTTGACCTCGCGAGGGACCCAGTACTTC	CASSLTSRGTQYF
TRBV28	-	TRBJ2-7	-	TGTGCCAGCAGTTTTAACTACGAGCAGTACTTC	CASSFNYEQYF